These T cell receptor beta chains were read from a single sample in a study of lymphopenia after photon versus proton radiotherapy. Libraries were prepared by immunoSEQ multiplex PCR; TCRdb keeps only in-frame clonotypes and omits some of them. The sample contains 83,000 or so clones, around 82% of which appear only once. The sequenced sample was peripheral blood, obtained from a patient treated with proton-based radiotherapy. The receptors shown here come from a man between 60 and 70 years old with pancreatic cancer. CDR3s include the opening cysteine and the closing phenylalanine or tryptophan. Each record gives: clone size, J gene, CDR3 length, V gene, D gene, CDR3 DNA, CDR3 protein. The D gene is left open where the match is weak. Size tells how often a clone was seen (once, few, many) or the class of an expanded clone, and some rows leave it out.

clone size: NA
J gene: TRBJ2-7
CDR3 length: 15
V gene: TRBV5-1
D gene: NA
CDR3 DNA: TGCGCCAGCAGCTTGGAAAGCGGGCCCTCCTACGAGCAGTACTTC
CDR3 protein: CASSLESGPSYEQYF

clone size: NA
J gene: TRBJ1-2
CDR3 length: 18
V gene: TRBV28
D gene: TRBD1
CDR3 DNA: TGTGCCAGCAGCGCCCCCATTGGGACAGGGGGGGCTGGCTATGGCTACACCTTC
CDR3 protein: CASSAPIGTGGAGYGYTF

clone size: NA
J gene: TRBJ2-3
CDR3 length: 14
V gene: TRBV5-1
D gene: TRBD2
CDR3 DNA: TGCGCCAGCAGCTTCGGACTAGCGGGAGGGCCTCTGTATTTT
CDR3 protein: CASSFGLAGGPLYF

clone size: NA
J gene: TRBJ2-7
CDR3 length: 14
V gene: TRBV29-1
D gene: NA
CDR3 DNA: TGCAGCGTTGAAGAGTCCGCTGGGGTAGACGAGCAGTACTTC
CDR3 protein: CSVEESAGVDEQYF

clone size: few
J gene: TRBJ2-1
CDR3 length: 13
V gene: TRBV2
D gene: NA
CDR3 DNA: TGTGCCAGCAGTGTGTTCCTGACGACAGAGCAGTTCTTC
CDR3 protein: CASSVFLTTEQFF

clone size: NA
J gene: TRBJ2-3
CDR3 length: 15
V gene: TRBV11-1
D gene: NA
CDR3 DNA: TGTGCCAGCAGCTTAGCGGCCATAAGCACAGATACGCAGTATTTT
CDR3 protein: CASSLAAISTDTQYF

clone size: once
J gene: TRBJ2-3
CDR3 length: 15
V gene: TRBV6-5
D gene: TRBD2
CDR3 DNA: TGTGCCAGCACTCCCCCCGGGAGGTCCCCCCATGGGCAGTATTTT
CDR3 protein: CASTPPGRSPHGQYF

clone size: NA
J gene: TRBJ2-1
CDR3 length: 11
V gene: TRBV20-1
D gene: NA
CDR3 DNA: TGCAGTGCTAGAGACGTGAGGGTTCTGTTCTTC
CDR3 protein: CSARDVRVLFF

clone size: NA
J gene: TRBJ2-2
CDR3 length: 14
V gene: TRBV30
D gene: NA
CDR3 DNA: TGTGCCTGGAAAGGGCGTGCGAACACCGGGGAGCTGTTTTTT
CDR3 protein: CAWKGRANTGELFF

clone size: NA
J gene: TRBJ1-1
CDR3 length: 16
V gene: TRBV5-4
D gene: NA
CDR3 DNA: TGTGCCAGCAGCTTGGAAGCCATCACGGGGAACACTGAAGCTTTCTTT
CDR3 protein: CASSLEAITGNTEAFF

clone size: few
J gene: TRBJ1-5
CDR3 length: 16
V gene: TRBV28
D gene: TRBD1
CDR3 DNA: TGTGTAGTCAGTGGAGGGGGACAGGATAGCAATCAGCCCCAGCATTTT
CDR3 protein: CVVSGGGQDSNQPQHF

clone size: NA
J gene: TRBJ1-2
CDR3 length: 15
V gene: TRBV6-1
D gene: NA
CDR3 DNA: TGTGCCAGCACAATCTCGGACAGCCGCAACTATGGCTACACCTTC
CDR3 protein: CASTISDSRNYGYTF

clone size: NA
J gene: TRBJ2-7
CDR3 length: 15
V gene: TRBV27
D gene: NA
CDR3 DNA: TGTGCCAGCAGGACCGGGACAACAACCTTCTACGAGCAGTACTTC
CDR3 protein: CASRTGTTTFYEQYF

clone size: NA
J gene: TRBJ2-7
CDR3 length: 14
V gene: TRBV6-1
D gene: TRBD1
CDR3 DNA: TGTGCCAGCAGTAAACAGGGGCTCGCATACGAGCAGTACTTC
CDR3 protein: CASSKQGLAYEQYF

clone size: NA
J gene: TRBJ1-1
CDR3 length: 15
V gene: TRBV28
D gene: TRBD1
CDR3 DNA: TGTGCCAGCAGTTCGACAGGGGGCCTAATCACTGAAGCTTTCTTT
CDR3 protein: CASSSTGGLITEAFF

clone size: NA
J gene: TRBJ2-3
CDR3 length: 15
V gene: TRBV30
D gene: NA
CDR3 DNA: TGTGCCTCCCTCCCAACGAGCACAGGGTCCGATACGCAGTATTTT
CDR3 protein: CASLPTSTGSDTQYF

clone size: NA
J gene: TRBJ2-7
CDR3 length: 15
V gene: TRBV28
D gene: TRBD1
CDR3 DNA: TGTGCCAGCAGGACCCCGGGACAGGGGGTTTACGAGCAGTACTTC
CDR3 protein: CASRTPGQGVYEQYF

clone size: NA
J gene: TRBJ2-3
CDR3 length: 15
V gene: TRBV2
D gene: NA
CDR3 DNA: TGTGCCAGCAGTGGGAAGGGCCAAGTCACCGATACGCAGTATTTT
CDR3 protein: CASSGKGQVTDTQYF

clone size: NA
J gene: TRBJ2-7
CDR3 length: 13
V gene: TRBV28
D gene: NA
CDR3 DNA: TGTGCCAGTGTTCAGGGGGGGTTAGGCGAGCAGTACTTC
CDR3 protein: CASVQGGLGEQYF

clone size: NA
J gene: TRBJ1-5
CDR3 length: 13
V gene: TRBV7-6
D gene: NA
CDR3 DNA: TGTGCCAGCAGCTTAGCGGGGGTGGAGCCCCAGCATTTT
CDR3 protein: CASSLAGVEPQHF

clone size: once
J gene: TRBJ1-5
CDR3 length: 13
V gene: TRBV19
D gene: NA
CDR3 DNA: TGTGCCACTAAGGGGGGGACCGATCAGCCCCAGCATTTT
CDR3 protein: CATKGGTDQPQHF

clone size: NA
J gene: TRBJ1-5
CDR3 length: 16
V gene: TRBV19
D gene: NA
CDR3 DNA: TGTGCCGGACGATCATTTCCCGAGACCTATAATCAGCCCCAGCATTTT
CDR3 protein: CAGRSFPETYNQPQHF

clone size: NA
J gene: TRBJ2-1
CDR3 length: 16
V gene: TRBV7-8
D gene: NA
CDR3 DNA: TGTGCCAGCAGCTTAGCGGTGGGAGTAGCCTACAATGAGCAGTTCTTC
CDR3 protein: CASSLAVGVAYNEQFF

clone size: once
J gene: TRBJ2-7
CDR3 length: 14
V gene: TRBV19
D gene: TRBD1
CDR3 DNA: TGTGCCAGTAGTGCTAGGGACAGTTTCCGTGAGCAGTACTTC
CDR3 protein: CASSARDSFREQYF

clone size: NA
J gene: TRBJ1-3
CDR3 length: 13
V gene: TRBV6-6
D gene: NA
CDR3 DNA: TGTGCCAGCAGTTACACCGTAAAGAACACCATATATTTT
CDR3 protein: CASSYTVKNTIYF

clone size: NA
J gene: TRBJ2-7
CDR3 length: 14
V gene: TRBV28
D gene: TRBD2
CDR3 DNA: TGTGCCAGCAGTCCGCACGGGGGGGCTTACGAGCAGTACTTC
CDR3 protein: CASSPHGGAYEQYF

clone size: NA
J gene: TRBJ2-2
CDR3 length: 13
V gene: TRBV18
D gene: NA
CDR3 DNA: TGTGCCAGCCTGGAAACGCGGGCCGGGGAGCTGTTTTTT
CDR3 protein: CASLETRAGELFF

clone size: NA
J gene: TRBJ1-3
CDR3 length: 16
V gene: TRBV7-6
D gene: NA
CDR3 DNA: TGTGCCAGCAGCCCCAGTCAGGCTTACTCTGGAAACACCATATATTTT
CDR3 protein: CASSPSQAYSGNTIYF

clone size: NA
J gene: TRBJ2-7
CDR3 length: 14
V gene: TRBV6-5
D gene: TRBD2
CDR3 DNA: TGTGCCAGCAGTGGACTAGCGGGTACGAGGGAGCAGTACTTC
CDR3 protein: CASSGLAGTREQYF

clone size: NA
J gene: TRBJ2-3
CDR3 length: 17
V gene: TRBV5-6
D gene: NA
CDR3 DNA: TGTGCCAGCAGCTGGGGGACACCGGGACAGCCGGGAGGTACGCAGTATTTT
CDR3 protein: CASSWGTPGQPGGTQYF

clone size: NA
J gene: TRBJ2-5
CDR3 length: 14
V gene: TRBV7-7
D gene: NA
CDR3 DNA: TGTGCTAGCAGCTCGGGGACGGTTTTAGAGACCCAGTACTTC
CDR3 protein: CASSSGTVLETQYF

clone size: NA
J gene: TRBJ1-2
CDR3 length: 15
V gene: TRBV5-4
D gene: TRBD1
CDR3 DNA: TGTGCCAGCAGCGCGGGACAGGCGATAGACTATGGCTACACCTTC
CDR3 protein: CASSAGQAIDYGYTF